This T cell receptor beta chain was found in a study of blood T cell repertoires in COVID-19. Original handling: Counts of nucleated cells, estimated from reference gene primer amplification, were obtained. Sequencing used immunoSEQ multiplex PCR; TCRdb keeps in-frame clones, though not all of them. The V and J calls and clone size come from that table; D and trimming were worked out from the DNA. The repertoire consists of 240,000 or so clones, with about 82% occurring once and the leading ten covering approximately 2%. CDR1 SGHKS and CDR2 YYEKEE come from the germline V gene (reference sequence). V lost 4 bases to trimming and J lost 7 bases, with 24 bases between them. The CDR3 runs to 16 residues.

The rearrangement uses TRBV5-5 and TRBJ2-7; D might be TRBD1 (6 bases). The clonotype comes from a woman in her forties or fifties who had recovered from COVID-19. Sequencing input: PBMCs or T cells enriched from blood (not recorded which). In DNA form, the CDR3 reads TGTGCCAGCAGCCCGGACTCCGGGACACGGGTTTCAGAGCAGTACTTC. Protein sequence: CASSPDSGTRVSEQYF.